The 30 T cell receptor beta chains below were found in one sample sequenced in a study of long-term antiretroviral therapy in people with HIV. The run of the v3.0 immunoSEQ assay was at survey level. Method: immunoSEQ multiplex PCR; TCRdb's copy keeps in-frame clones and lacks some. In the table there are about 21,000 clones, about nine tenths of which are singletons. The sample in question was unsorted PBMCs, obtained 4.4 years before starting antiretroviral therapy. Receptor source: a woman aged 25-40 years with HIV.

The chain joins TRBV4-3 to TRBJ1-4; D remains ambiguous. V was pared by 5 bases and J by 7 bases, with 17 bases between. CDR3 length: 15 residues. The germline CDR1 and CDR2 sequences are LGHNA and YSLEER. The chain's CDR3 is CASSSGNGGIEKLFF. In nucleotides, the CDR3 is TGCGCCAGCAGCTCAGGCAACGGCGGGATTGAAAAACTGTTTTTT.

The gene calls are TRBV15 and TRBJ1-1; D is uncertain. The CDR3 length is 16 residues. Germline V gene data show CDR1 as LNHNV and CDR2 as YYDKDF (reference sequence). V was clipped by 1 base and J by 5 bases, with 17 bases between them. In DNA, the CDR3 is TGTGCCACCAGCAGAGTAAGGGCAGCGCGACCAACTGAAGCTTTCTTT. This encodes CATSRVRAARPTEAFF.

This chain joins TRBV10-3 and TRBJ2-7, with D perhaps assigned TRBD1 or TRBD2 (5 bases each). Germline assignment: CDR1 ENHRY and CDR2 SYGVKD. CDR3 size: 13 residues. The V and J ends lost 4 bases and 3 bases respectively, with 10 bases between them. CDR3 sequence: CAISVEGLYEQYF. CDR3 bases: TGTGCCATCAGTGTTGAGGGGCTCTACGAGCAGTACTTC.

The rearrangement joins TRBV23-1 to TRBJ1-6; TRBD1 aligns across 9 bases. TRBV23-1 belongs to the ORF category, with a function that is uncertain. The V gene end was trimmed by 2 bases and the J gene end by 5 bases; junction bases not matched to a gene: 16. CDR3 size: 20 residues. The CDR3: CASSQQGTGSQGRHNSPLHF. The CDR3 DNA reads as TGCGCCAGCAGTCAACAGGGGACAGGGAGCCAGGGGCGCCATAATTCACCCCTCCACTTT.

This sequence joins TRBV5-1 and TRBJ1-5; TRBD1 agrees at 10 bases. CDR3 length: 15 residues. With 4 bases clipped from V and 3 bases from J, the junction kept 4 bases outside the gene matches. The germline gives CDR1 SGHRS, CDR2 YFSETQ. CDR3 in amino acids: CASSEGQGHNQPQHF. The CDR3 DNA is TGCGCCAGCAGCGAGGGACAGGGGCACAATCAGCCCCAGCATTTT.

The chain couples TRBV4-1 to TRBJ1-3; 7 bases match TRBD1. The V gene end was trimmed by 4 bases and the J gene end by 4 bases; junction bases not matched to a gene: 10. Germline V gives CDR1 MGHRA, CDR2 YSYEKL. The CDR3 has 16 amino acids. Here the CDR3 DNA reads TGCGCCAGCAGCCCCCACGACAGGGTCGGGGGAAACACCATATATTTT. As protein: CASSPHDRVGGNTIYF.

CDR3 nucleotide sequence: TGTGCCAGTAGTCCCCAAGCAACTAATGAAAAACTGTTTTTT. Protein product: CASSPQATNEKLFF. V is TRBV19 and J is TRBJ1-4; D not certain. Germline V lookup: CDR1 LNHDA, CDR2 SQIVND (reference sequence). CDR3 length: 14 residues. Trimming pared 5 bases from V and 0 bases from J, leaving 7 bases between.

J is TRBJ1-3 and V is TRBV12-5; D gene uncertain. Germline loops: CDR1 LGHNT, CDR2 FRNRAP. There are 13 residues in the CDR3. Deletions cut 6 bases from V and 7 bases from J, with 13 bases between. CDR3 in amino acids: CASGLAVANTIYF. The CDR3, as DNA: TGTGCTAGTGGGTTAGCGGTCGCGAACACCATATATTTT. Full variable domain (remainder filled in from reference TRBV12-5 and TRBJ1-3): DARVTQTPRHKVTEMGQEVTMRCQPILGHNTVFWYRQTMMQGLELLAYFRNRAPLDDSGMPKDRFSAEMPDATLATLKIQPSEPRDSAVYFCASGLAVANTIYFGEGSWLTVV.

The gene calls are TRBV10-3 and TRBJ2-3; the match to TRBD2 covers 12 bases. Trimming at V came to 0 bases and at J to 4 bases, leaving 5 bases not matched to a gene. Germline V gene lookup returns CDR1 ENHRY and CDR2 SYGVKD. The CDR3 is made up of 17 amino acids. DNA for the CDR3: TGTGCCATCAGTGAGTCGACTAGCGGGGGCTTCGCAGATACGCAGTATTTT. Amino acid sequence: CAISESTSGGFADTQYF.

The chain carries TRBV15 and TRBJ1-6; D call uncertain. Deletions cut 0 bases from V and 0 bases from J, with 9 bases between. The germline V gene encodes CDR1 LNHNV and CDR2 YYDKDF (reference sequence). The CDR3 sequence is 17 residues long. CDR3: CATSRDKSFSYNSPLHF. The CDR3 DNA is TGTGCCACCAGCAGAGACAAAAGTTTCTCCTATAATTCACCCCTCCACTTT.

The CDR3 coding sequence is TGTGCCATCAGTGGGACAGAGCTTCTCTATGGCTACACCTTC. Translation: CAISGTELLYGYTF. J is TRBJ1-2 and V is TRBV10-3; D perhaps matches TRBD1 (6 bases). The germline CDR1 and CDR2 sequences are ENHRY and SYGVKD. V dropped 4 bases and J dropped 4 bases, with 13 bases sitting between them. The CDR3 has 14 residues.

The rearrangement uses TRBV29-1 and TRBJ2-5; 14 bases are shared with TRBD2. The CDR3 extends over 16 amino acids. CDR1 is SQVTM, CDR2 ANQGSEA, per germline. After removal of 6 bases from V and 5 bases from J, the junction contained 11 bases not matched to a gene. CDR3 amino acids: CSVRLAGGPSWETQYF. CDR3 sequence (DNA): TGCAGCGTCCGACTAGCGGGGGGGCCGAGTTGGGAGACCCAGTACTTC.

CDR3 in amino acids: CASSIAGPNYGYTF. CDR3 coding DNA: TGTGCCAGTAGTATAGCAGGGCCTAACTATGGCTACACCTTC. The chain recombines TRBV19 with TRBJ1-2; D possibly corresponds to TRBD1 (5 bases). CDR1 LNHDA and CDR2 SQIVND come from the germline V gene (reference sequence). Trimming cost V 1 base and J 0 bases, with 6 bases left between them. This CDR3 spans 14 amino acids.

CDR3 sequence: CASSVQGSETQYF. CDR3 nucleotide sequence: TGTGCCAGTAGTGTACAGGGGTCAGAGACCCAGTACTTC. This chain joins TRBV19 and TRBJ2-5, with 7 bases that match TRBD1. The V segment lost 5 bases and the J segment 4 bases; nucleotides outside the gene matches: 4. The CDR3 runs to 13 residues. Germline CDR1 is LNHDA and CDR2 is SQIVND (reference sequence). The complete variable domain, with remaining parts taken from reference TRBV19 and TRBJ2-5, reads DGGITQSPKYLFRKEGQNVTLSCEQNLNHDAMYWYRQDPGQGLRLIYYSQIVNDFQKGDIAEGYSVSREKKESFPLTVTSAQKNPTAFYLCASSVQGSETQYFGPGTRLLVL.

The chain combines TRBV5-1 with TRBJ1-1, with 9 bases lining up with TRBD1. Germline values: CDR1 SGHRS, CDR2 YFSETQ. The CDR3 is 15 residues long. V lost 0 bases to trimming and J lost 5 bases; unmatched junction nucleotides: 5. The CDR3 protein is CASSLVGGQGTEAFF. DNA of the CDR3: TGCGCCAGCAGCTTGGTGGGGGGACAGGGTACTGAAGCTTTCTTT.

In this sample, this clone turned up a few times. The rearrangement joins TRBV7-2 to TRBJ2-3; D is possibly TRBD1 or TRBD2 (6 bases each). This CDR3 spans 14 amino acids. Per germline, CDR1 SGHTA and CDR2 FQGNSA. Trimming left V 8 bases short and J 4 bases short, with 16 bases between. The CDR3 sequence: CASRGQGLADTQYF. CDR3 DNA sequence: TGTGCCAGCCGGGGGCAGGGGTTGGCAGATACGCAGTATTTT.

The chain employs TRBV4-1 and TRBJ1-1, with 11 bases identical to TRBD1. Looked up from germline, CDR1 is MGHRA and CDR2 is YSYEKL. The CDR3 length is 15 residues. The V gene end was trimmed by 5 bases and the J gene end by 4 bases; junction bases not matched to a gene: 6. This CDR3 reads CASSEGGTGGTEAFF. In DNA, the CDR3 is TGCGCCAGCAGCGAAGGCGGGACAGGGGGCACTGAAGCTTTCTTT.

J is TRBJ1-4 and V is TRBV5-4; the D gene is possibly TRBD1 (5 bases). There are 14 residues in the CDR3. Germline loops: CDR1 SGHNT, CDR2 YYREEE (reference sequence). The ends were cut back, 4 bases at V and 2 bases at J, with 9 bases in the middle. The DNA for the CDR3 is TGTGCCAGCAGCCCAGGGCCCACTAATGAAAAACTGTTTTTT. It is translated as CASSPGPTNEKLFF. Variable domain in full (rest from reference TRBV5-4 and TRBJ1-4): ETGVTQSPTHLIKTRGQQVTLRCSSQSGHNTVSWYQQALGQGPQFIFQYYREEENGRGNFPPRFSGLQFPNYSSELNVNALELDDSALYLCASSPGPTNEKLFFGSGTQLSVL.

The V call is TRBV7-2, the J call TRBJ2-1, with TRBD2 matching over 14 bases. Germline CDR1 reads SGHTA; CDR2 reads FQGNSA. There are 17 residues in the CDR3. V was pared by 5 bases and J by 9 bases, with 12 bases of the junction left unmatched. The CDR3 sequence is CASSPGTSGGRRLEQFF. The CDR3 DNA reads TGTGCCAGCAGCCCCGGGACTAGCGGGGGCCGCCGGCTTGAGCAGTTCTTC.

The CDR3: CASMQGANYGYTF. CDR3 coding DNA: TGTGCCAGTATGCAGGGAGCTAACTATGGCTACACCTTC. The genes are TRBV2 and TRBJ1-2; weak D call: TRBD1 (5 bases). The V end was cut by 9 bases, the J end by 0 bases, with 11 bases between. This CDR3 contains 13 residues. Per the germline V gene, CDR1 is SNHLY and CDR2 is FYNNEI. The variable domain in full, completed from reference TRBV2 and TRBJ1-2, reads EPEVTQTPSHQVTQMGQEVILRCVPISNHLYFYWYRQILGQKVEFLVSFYNNEISEKSEIFDDQFSVERPDGSNFTLKIRSTKLEDSAMYFCASMQGANYGYTFGSGTRLTVV.

This sequence joins TRBV4-3 and TRBJ1-2; D perhaps matches TRBD1 (5 bases). Deletions cut 3 bases from V and 3 bases from J, with 8 bases between. Germline values: CDR1 LGHNA, CDR2 YSLEER. This CDR3 has 13 amino acids. CDR3 residues: CASSHTGDYGYTF. CDR3 nucleotides: TGCGCCAGCAGCCATACAGGAGACTATGGCTACACCTTC.

This chain links TRBV2 with TRBJ2-5; 8 bases align to TRBD1. CDR3 length: 13 residues. The V and J ends lost 7 bases and 5 bases, in that order; junction bases with no gene match: 6. The germline gives CDR1 SNHLY, CDR2 FYNNEI. CDR3 region: CASTGQALETQYF. The CDR3 DNA reads TGTGCCAGCACGGGACAGGCATTGGAGACCCAGTACTTC. The full variable domain, completed using reference TRBV2 and TRBJ2-5, is EPEVTQTPSHQVTQMGQEVILRCVPISNHLYFYWYRQILGQKVEFLVSFYNNEISEKSEIFDDQFSVERPDGSNFTLKIRSTKLEDSAMYFCASTGQALETQYFGPGTRLLVL.

This CDR3 reads CASSLGLIRDRDSYEQYF. The CDR3 bases are TGTGCCAGCAGCTTAGGCTTGATCCGGGACAGGGACTCCTACGAGCAGTACTTC. The V and J genes are TRBV7-2 and TRBJ2-7; 9 nucleotides agree with TRBD1. CDR1 is SGHTA, CDR2 FQGNSA, per germline. J gave up 0 bases and V 1 base, and 10 bases lay outside the gene matches. The CDR3 extends over 18 amino acids.

The chain recombines TRBV7-2 with TRBJ1-1, with 7 bases that match TRBD1. The V and J ends lost 1 base and 3 bases, in that order; junction bases with no gene match: 5. Germline assignment: CDR1 SGHTA and CDR2 FQGNSA. The CDR3 contains 15 residues. CDR3 residues: CASSLVGTGDTEAFF. The CDR3 DNA is TGTGCCAGCAGCTTAGTCGGCACAGGGGACACTGAAGCTTTCTTT.

The chain recombines TRBV14 with TRBJ2-1; D uncertain. V was cut by 4 bases and J by 9 bases, with 10 bases left in between. Germline CDR1 SGHDN, CDR2 FVKESK. CDR3 size: 12 residues. The DNA of the CDR3 is TGTGCCAGCAGCCTCTCATCGGGTGAGCAGTTCTTC. Protein product: CASSLSSGEQFF.

This chain uses TRBV7-3 with TRBJ2-3; D not certain. The V and J ends lost 5 bases and 3 bases respectively, with 9 bases between them. CDR1 and CDR2 from the germline V gene are SGHTA and FQGTGA. There are 13 residues in the CDR3. CDR3 DNA: TGTGCCAGCAGCCCCTCCAGGACAGATACGCAGTATTTT. Amino acid sequence: CASSPSRTDTQYF.

This clone came up once. The J gene is TRBJ1-2, the V gene TRBV29-1, with D possibly matching TRBD1 (6 bases). CDR1 is SQVTM and CDR2 is ANQGSEA in the germline V gene. Between the trimmed V and J ends, which lost 0 bases and 7 bases, there was a span of 12 bases. The CDR3 length is 13 residues. This CDR3 reads CSVEDRGKGGYTF. CDR3 bases: TGCAGCGTTGAAGACAGGGGTAAGGGTGGCTACACCTTC.

V gene TRBV7-2 combines with J gene TRBJ2-7, with 9 bases aligning to TRBD1. The CDR3 sequence is 14 residues long. J lost 4 bases, V lost 1 base, and 2 bases had no gene match. CDR1 and CDR2 (germline): SGHTA, FQGNSA. In DNA, the CDR3 is TGTGCCAGCAGCTTAGGGACAGGGGCTTACGAGCAGTACTTC. This translates into CASSLGTGAYEQYF.

This sequence joins TRBV7-2 and TRBJ1-4; D ambiguous. Trimming stripped 5 bases from V and 12 bases from J, with 19 bases between. CDR1 is SGHTA, CDR2 FQGNSA, per germline. The CDR3 totals 14 residues. CDR3: CASSGRTAPVELFF. The CDR3 DNA is TGTGCCAGCAGCGGCAGGACCGCCCCAGTGGAACTGTTTTTT.

This chain links TRBV5-1 with TRBJ1-3, with D possibly being TRBD1 (6 bases). The CDR3 runs to 16 residues. With 0 bases removed from V and 1 base from J, the gap between germline ends came to 11 bases. Germline CDR1 SGHRS, CDR2 YFSETQ. The CDR3 region has the DNA TGCGCCAGCAGCTTGGGTTTAGGGGGATCTGGAAACACCATATATTTT. Amino acid sequence: CASSLGLGGSGNTIYF.